Presented here are 20 T cell receptor beta chains from one specimen sequenced in a study of blood T cell repertoires in COVID-19. Only in-frame clones appear in the TCRdb table, and some are missing; sequencing was by immunoSEQ multiplex PCR. Counted here are 110,000 to 150,000 clones, around 84% occurring once; the ten biggest clones make up about 8%. The material sequenced was peripheral blood. The source of these receptors is a woman aged 55-69 years with acute or convalescent COVID-19.

The chain uses TRBV27 and TRBJ1-5; tentatively, D is TRBD1 (5 bases). Germline-derived CDR1 and CDR2 are MNHEY and SMNVEV (reference sequence). The V end lost 5 bases, the J end lost 7 bases, and 18 bases lay between the germline ends. This CDR3 has 15 residues. The CDR3 DNA reads TGTGCCAGCAGTCAGAGGTGGGGCGGCGGACAGCCCCAGCATTTT. Translating gives CASSQRWGGGQPQHF.

The genes are TRBV4-1 and TRBJ1-2; D not resolved. The V end was cut by 0 bases, the J end by 0 bases, with 8 bases between. This CDR3 comprises 15 residues. CDR1 is MGHRA and CDR2 is YSYEKL in the germline V gene. The CDR3 DNA is TGCGCCAGCAGCCAAGATAGCGGCACTAACTATGGCTACACCTTC. Its protein is CASSQDSGTNYGYTF.

V usage is TRBV5-1 and J usage is TRBJ2-3; 9 bases fit TRBD1. Losses at the gene ends were 0 bases for V and 3 bases for J; bases not matched to a gene: 2. Germline V gene lookup returns CDR1 SGHRS and CDR2 YFSETQ. CDR3 size: 15 residues. CDR3 residues: CASSLETGGTDTQYF. In nucleotides, the CDR3 is TGCGCCAGCAGCTTGGAGACAGGGGGAACAGATACGCAGTATTTT.

The J gene is TRBJ1-1, the V gene TRBV6-5; TRBD1 might be the D (6 bases). The germline gives CDR1 MNHEY, CDR2 SVGAGI. CDR3 length: 11 amino acids. The V end lost 10 bases, the J end lost 10 bases, and 16 bases lay between the germline ends. DNA of the CDR3: TGTGCCACTTGGACAGTCGGAATAGCTTTCTTT. It specifies CATWTVGIAFF.

As regards this clone: The sample has other DNA sequences that encode this CDR3 too. The chain combines TRBV9 with TRBJ1-1; D is perhaps TRBD1 (6 bases). The CDR3 runs to 15 residues. Germline CDR1 is SGDLS and CDR2 is YYNGEE. V gave up 0 bases and J gave up 3 bases, with 12 bases separating them. For the CDR3, the DNA is TGTGCCAGCAGCGTAGGTGGGGGCTTGGACACTGAAGCTTTCTTT. Translated, it gives CASSVGGGLDTEAFF.

The chain uses TRBV9 and TRBJ1-4; 12 bases line up with TRBD1. Germline V gene sequence: CDR1 SGDLS, CDR2 YYNGEE. CDR3 length: 15 residues. The V segment lost 0 bases and the J segment 8 bases; nucleotides outside the gene matches: 2. This CDR3 reads CASSVAGTGGEKLFF. The CDR3 bases are TGTGCCAGCAGCGTAGCTGGGACAGGGGGCGAAAAACTGTTTTTT.

The chain combines TRBV15 with TRBJ1-2; 10 bases are a match to TRBD1. The CDR3 contains 19 residues. The germline V gene encodes CDR1 LNHNV and CDR2 YYDKDF (reference sequence). V gave up 0 bases and J gave up 0 bases; unmatched junction bases: 10. CDR3 amino acids: CATSRDRRTGGDSNYGYTF. The DNA for the CDR3 is TGTGCCACCAGCAGAGATCGACGGACAGGGGGTGACTCTAACTATGGCTACACCTTC.

This clone was picked up a small number of times. The chain links TRBV7-2 to TRBJ2-3; no reliable D call. This CDR3 has 14 residues. Trimming left V 1 base short and J 2 bases short, with 7 bases between. Germline loops: CDR1 SGHTA, CDR2 FQGNSA. The CDR3 spells CASSLGPTTDTQYF. The CDR3 coding sequence is TGTGCCAGCAGCTTAGGGCCAACCACAGATACGCAGTATTTT.

V and J are TRBV19 and TRBJ2-2; 8 positions agree with TRBD1. Germline-derived CDR1 and CDR2 are LNHDA and SQIVND (reference sequence). Trimming at V came to 9 bases and at J to 0 bases, leaving 6 bases not matched to a gene. The CDR3 sequence is 15 residues long. The CDR3 DNA is TGTGCCAGCGGACAGGGACTCCCGAACACCGGGGAGCTGTTTTTT. Its protein product is CASGQGLPNTGELFF. The full variable domain, its missing parts supplied by reference TRBV19 and TRBJ2-2, is DGGITQSPKYLFRKEGQNVTLSCEQNLNHDAMYWYRQDPGQGLRLIYYSQIVNDFQKGDIAEGYSVSREKKESFPLTVTSAQKNPTAFYLCASGQGLPNTGELFFGEGSRLTVL.

CDR3 sequence (DNA): TGTGCCAGCTCACCACCGGCGGGCAGTACGCAGTATTTT. Protein product: CASSPPAGSTQYF. The gene calls are TRBV18 and TRBJ2-3; D might be TRBD2 (5 bases). Germline CDR1 and CDR2: KGHSH and LQKENI. V was clipped by 0 bases and J by 8 bases, with 9 bases between them. This CDR3 region has 13 residues.

The CDR3 loop is CASSSILTGFGSYNEQFF. CDR3 DNA: TGCGCCAGCAGCTCCATACTTACAGGGTTCGGGTCGTACAATGAGCAGTTCTTC. The rearrangement uses TRBV5-1 and TRBJ2-1; a weak D match, TRBD1 (6 bases). Germline CDR1 is SGHRS and CDR2 is YFSETQ. With 3 bases removed from V and 4 bases from J, the gap between germline ends came to 23 bases. This CDR3 contains 18 residues.

The chain links TRBV19 to TRBJ2-7; 9 bases fit TRBD2. The CDR3 contains 14 residues. CDR1 and CDR2 (germline): LNHDA, SQIVND (reference sequence). With V trimmed by 7 bases and J by 0 bases, 4 bases remained unmatched. CDR3: CASKRAGGSYEQYF. The CDR3 DNA is TGTGCCAGTAAACGAGCGGGGGGCTCCTACGAGCAGTACTTC.

CDR3 in DNA: TGTGCCAGCAGTTTAAGGGGGGGCACCTATGGCTACACCTTC. Translated, it gives CASSLRGGTYGYTF. The chain couples TRBV28 to TRBJ1-2; tentatively, D is TRBD1 (6 bases). The CDR3 spans 14 residues. The ends were cut back, 2 bases at V and 4 bases at J, with 11 bases in the middle. From germline, CDR1 is MDHEN and CDR2 SYDVKM.

This clone has a single count. The chain links TRBV7-9 to TRBJ1-2; 10 positions agree with TRBD1. Germline-derived CDR1 and CDR2 are SEHNR and FQNEAQ (reference sequence). The CDR3 consists of 16 residues. Trimming cost V 5 bases and J 6 bases; bases outside gene matches: 12. The chain's CDR3 is CASSRIGTGAFDGYTF. In DNA, the CDR3 is TGTGCCAGCAGCCGAATCGGGACAGGGGCTTTCGATGGCTACACCTTC.

This clone was recorded once. This chain links TRBV28 with TRBJ1-2; unclear D gene. CDR3 size: 14 residues. Trimming took off 5 bases at V and 3 bases at J, with 13 bases between the two ends. CDR1 MDHEN and CDR2 SYDVKM come from the germline V gene. The CDR3 bases are TGTGCCAGCAGTGAACCTAGAACTCACTATGGCTACACCTTC. The encoded protein is CASSEPRTHYGYTF.

This rearrangement joins TRBV6-5 to TRBJ1-2, with D unresolved. The CDR3 sequence is 13 residues long. Germline V gene sequence: CDR1 MNHEY, CDR2 SVGAGI. Trimming removed 10 bases at V and 7 bases at J, with 19 bases between. The CDR3, as DNA: TGTGCCACCCCAAAAGGCGGGCTGGGTGGCTACACCTTC. It yields the protein CATPKGGLGGYTF.

The chain links TRBV6-5 to TRBJ1-5; D might be TRBD1 (5 bases). V lost 8 bases and J 6 bases, leaving 20 bases between the germline ends. The CDR3 is 15 amino acids. CDR1 is MNHEY, CDR2 SVGAGI, per germline. The CDR3 DNA sequence: TGTGCCAGCGGGGGGAGGGCTCAGCAGCGTCAGCCCCAGCATTTT. This codes for CASGGRAQQRQPQHF.

The chain employs TRBV5-6 and TRBJ2-1, with 9 bases aligning to TRBD1. Germline V gives CDR1 SGHDT, CDR2 YYEEEE. The CDR3 extends over 14 amino acids. The trim removed 0 bases at V and 13 bases at J, leaving 8 bases unmatched. CDR3 protein: CASSLGDRDYSQFF. CDR3 nucleotide sequence: TGTGCCAGCAGCTTGGGGGACAGGGACTACTCACAGTTCTTC. Variable domain in full (rest from reference TRBV5-6 and TRBJ2-1): DAGVTQSPTHLIKTRGQQVTLRCSPKSGHDTVSWYQQALGQGPQFIFQYYEEEERQRGNFPDRFSGHQFPNYSSELNVNALLLGDSALYLCASSLGDRDYSQFFGPGTRLTVL.

This clone appeared a single time. This rearrangement joins TRBV4-3 to TRBJ1-1; weak D call: TRBD1 (5 bases). The CDR3 loop spans 15 amino acids. Trimming cost V 2 bases and J 6 bases, with 16 bases left between them. CDR1 and CDR2 from the germline V gene are LGHNA and YSLEER. For the CDR3, the DNA is TGCGCCAGCAGCCAAAGCCGATGGAGGGGCTCTGAAGCTTTCTTT. This translates into CASSQSRWRGSEAFF.

CDR3 sequence reads: CASSQDVGQGGQETQYF. In DNA, the CDR3 is TGTGCCAGCAGCCAAGATGTGGGACAGGGGGGACAAGAGACCCAGTACTTC. This chain links TRBV4-2 with TRBJ2-5, with 11 bases aligning to TRBD1. The V gene's germline CDR1 is LGHNA and CDR2 YNFKEQ. The CDR3 is 17 amino acids. Trimming at V came to 0 bases and at J to 2 bases, leaving 5 bases not matched to a gene.